This T cell receptor (beta chain) came from a study of T cell responses to AZD1222 COVID-19 vaccine. Pooled samples include second doses given at about 4 or 12 weeks. Whole-study results and caveats: Among AZD1222 vaccinees, only six or seven were seropositive at baseline. Possibly, clonal diversity was underestimated; donors were largely white British and included more females. A reported finding is that nearly half of spike-specific TCRs target unmutated variant regions.

TCRdb's copy holds only in-frame clones and misses some; the assay was immunoSEQ multiplex PCR. This table has 190,000 or so clones, approximately 91% appearing once. This CDR3 is 15 amino acids long. Germline V gene data show CDR1 as MRHNA and CDR2 as SNTAGT. With 5 bases clipped from V and 4 bases from J, the junction kept 8 bases outside the gene matches. About this clone: Its matching antigen is unknown.

V and J are TRBV6-4 and TRBJ2-1; 7 bases match TRBD2. This sample comprised peripheral blood, obtained 28 days after the second AZD1222 dose. The origin of this receptor is an adult who received the AZD1222 COVID-19 vaccine. In DNA form, the CDR3 reads TGTGCCAGCAGTACGCGGGAGACGTATTACAATGAGCAGTTCTTC. It specifies CASSTRETYYNEQFF.